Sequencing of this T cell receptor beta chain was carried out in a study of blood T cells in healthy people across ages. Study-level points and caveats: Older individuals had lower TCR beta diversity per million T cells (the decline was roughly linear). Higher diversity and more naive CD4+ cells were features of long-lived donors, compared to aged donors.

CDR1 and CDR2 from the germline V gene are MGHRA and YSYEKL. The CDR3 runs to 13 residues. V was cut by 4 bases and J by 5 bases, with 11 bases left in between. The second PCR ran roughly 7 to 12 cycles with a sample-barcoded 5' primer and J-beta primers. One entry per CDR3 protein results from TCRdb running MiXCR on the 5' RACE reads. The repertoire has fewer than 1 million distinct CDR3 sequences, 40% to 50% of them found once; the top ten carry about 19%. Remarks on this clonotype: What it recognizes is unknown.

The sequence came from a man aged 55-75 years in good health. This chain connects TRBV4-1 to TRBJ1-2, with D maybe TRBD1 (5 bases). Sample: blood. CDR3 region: CASSPGREYGYTF. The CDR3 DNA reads TGCGCCAGCAGCCCGGGACGGGAATATGGCTACACCTTC.